This T cell receptor (beta chain) was profiled in a study of blood T cell repertoires in COVID-19 (dated by TCRdb to 2018 to 2020). Regarding the complete study: Samples covering the acute and convalescent phases of COVID-19 were provided by collaborators in the United States, Italy and Spain. The dataset comprised deeply sampled blood TCRbeta repertoires from subjects exposed to, actively infected with, or recovered from COVID-19. Samples were obtained from the ongoing ImmuneRACE study (first 160 participants) and from approximately 1,200 subjects provided by 6 global collaborators. Where available, HLA class I and class II types were taken from metadata supplied by the sample provider and were not determined by assay-based typing. Sample metadata almost always included a de-identified subject ID, COVID-19 status, age in years and sex. The repertoires were released in a freely available public database meant as a resource for research on the immune response to SARS-CoV-2. The prospective study material was composed of cDNA or gDNA derived from T cells, B-cell-depleted T cells, or PBMCs. Broader findings and caveats from the paper: How much clinical and demographic metadata was included differed by source and by participant, and the metadata was provided uncurated.

Concerning this clone: The antigen it recognizes is unknown. Base qualities are not provided; no much larger clone lies one nucleotide away.

The collaborating institutions used their own protocols to collect whole blood in K2EDTA tubes. For TCRbeta analysis, collaborator samples were shipped as frozen whole blood, as isolated PBMCs, or as DNA extracted from either sample type. TCRbeta CDR3 regions were amplified from genomic DNA by means of the immunoSEQ Assay, a bias-controlled multiplex PCR. In the authors' own workflow: Nucleated cell counts per sample were estimated from amplification of reference gene primers within the assay. Sequence reads were collapsed and filtered to measure the absolute abundance of every unique TCRbeta CDR3 rearrangement. For each sample, productive Simpson clonality was calculated as the square root of Simpson's diversity index over productive rearrangements. Not all clones reach the TCRdb copy of this immuneACCESS table, which keeps in-frame sequences only. Checked studies attribute under half of the gap to unresolved V genes and leave the rest unexplained. Clone size and V and J calls were adopted from that table, with D and trimming inferred from the DNA. This sample holds approximately 250,000 clones; under 90% were observed only once. Approximately 4% of the sample is in the top ten clones.

The CDR3, cysteine through phenylalanine, is 16 amino acids long. The sequence is cut down to CDR3 DNA, 48 bases in frame from base 1. V was cut back by 2 bases and J by 5 bases, leaving a gap of 19 bases between them. The germline V gene gives CDR1 as MGHRA and CDR2 as YSYEKL. This TCR derives from a man aged 55 to 70 with acute or convalescent COVID-19. Here the chain combines TRBV4-1 and TRBJ2-7; the D segment could be TRBD1, given 5 matching bases. The sample was peripheral blood. The nucleotides read TGCGCCAGCAGCCAACCCCTAAGAGACAGCAGCCACGAGCAGTACTTC. Its protein product is CASSQPLRDSSHEQYF.